Sequencing of this T cell receptor (beta chain) was carried out in a study of blood T cell repertoires in COVID-19 (dated by TCRdb to 2018 to 2021). In the study overall: The collaborator samples originated in the United States, Italy and Spain and spanned the acute and convalescent phases of COVID-19. The prospective study material was composed of cDNA or gDNA derived from T cells, B-cell-depleted T cells, or PBMCs. Subjects who had been exposed to COVID-19, were actively infected with it, or had recovered from it provided the deeply sampled blood TCRbeta repertoires that made up the dataset. The repertoires were released in a freely available public database intended as a resource for research on the immune response to SARS-CoV-2. The samples were drawn from the first 160 participants of the ongoing ImmuneRACE study and from over a thousand subjects provided by 6 global collaborators. Sample metadata almost always included a de-identified subject ID, COVID-19 status, age in years and sex. Where available, HLA class I and class II types were obtained from metadata supplied by the sample provider rather than from assay-based typing.

This clone was counted once. Its antigen specificity is not known. Per-nucleotide qualities are absent, and no much larger clonotype sits a single base away. At one collaborating source in Seattle, patients were enrolled during active infection and were followed longitudinally through the course of disease. Whole blood was collected in K2EDTA tubes by collaborating institutions according to the institutions' own protocols. For TCRbeta analysis, collaborators shipped samples in one of three forms: frozen whole blood, isolated PBMCs, or DNA extracted from either of those sample types. What the study reported, not specific to this receptor: Clinical and demographic metadata were provided uncurated, with the amount varying by source and participant.

From cysteine to phenylalanine, the CDR3 is 14 amino acids long. Of the read, only the CDR3 DNA is kept; its 42 bases are in frame from base 1. The CDR1 and CDR2 encoded by the germline V gene are MNHEY and SVGEGT. From V the trimming removes 6 bases and from J it removes 5 bases, while the gene matches leave 7 bases of the junction unaccounted for. The immunoSEQ Assay, a bias-controlled multiplex PCR, was used to amplify TCRbeta CDR3 regions from genomic DNA. For the original study's pipeline: Nucleated cell counts per sample were estimated from amplification of reference gene primers within the assay. Sequence reads were collapsed and filtered to measure the absolute abundance of every unique TCRbeta CDR3 rearrangement. For each sample, productive Simpson clonality was calculated as the square root of Simpson's diversity index across productive rearrangements. TCRdb obtained this table from immuneACCESS and retained in-frame rearrangements with V and J assigned. These tables miss some clones; where compared with another copy, unresolved V genes account for less than half of the shortfall, and the remainder is unexplained. D and trimming were read from the DNA, whereas the V and J calls and clone size are those reported in that table. The sample table lists 250,000 to 350,000 clones, around 85% of them with a count of one. The ten largest clones capture more than 1.4% of the sample.

What was sequenced was peripheral blood. The sequence links TRBV6-2 or TRBV6-3 to TRBJ1-5; 7 central bases correspond to TRBD1. The TCR originated in a human donor with COVID-19, enrolled during active disease. The donor label of this sample is uncertain. CDR3 protein: CASSTDRAHQPQHF. The bases are TGTGCCAGCAGCACCGACAGGGCCCATCAGCCCCAGCATTTT.